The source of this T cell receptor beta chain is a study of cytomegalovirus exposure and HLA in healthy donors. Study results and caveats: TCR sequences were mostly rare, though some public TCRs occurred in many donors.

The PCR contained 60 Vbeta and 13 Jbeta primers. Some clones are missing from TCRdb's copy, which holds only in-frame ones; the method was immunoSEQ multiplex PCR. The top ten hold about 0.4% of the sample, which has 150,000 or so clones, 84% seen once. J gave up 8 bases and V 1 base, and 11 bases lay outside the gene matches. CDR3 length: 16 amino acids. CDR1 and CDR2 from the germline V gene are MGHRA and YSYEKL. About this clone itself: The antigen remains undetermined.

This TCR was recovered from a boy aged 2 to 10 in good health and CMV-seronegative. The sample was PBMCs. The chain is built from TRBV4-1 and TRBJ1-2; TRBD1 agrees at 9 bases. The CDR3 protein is CASSQVSGTGLLGYTF. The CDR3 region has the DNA TGCGCCAGCAGCCAAGTCTCCGGGACAGGGTTATTAGGCTACACCTTC.